The 12 T cell receptor beta chains below all came from one sample that was sequenced in a study of T cells in Graves' hyperthyroidism and ophthalmopathy. The source material, RNA transcripts, was used to amplify TCR beta CDR3 regions. HTBI primers were used for first-round RT-PCR of the TCR CDR3. One entry per CDR3 protein results from TCRdb running MiXCR on the multiplex PCR reads. The data contain around 530,000 distinct CDR3 sequences, 17% of them singletons. The sample taken for sequencing was blood. These receptors originate from a woman aged 18-30 years with Graves' ophthalmopathy.

The rearrangement uses TRBV27 and TRBJ2-4; D is unresolved. The V gene's germline CDR1 is MNHEY and CDR2 SMNVEV (reference sequence). The ends were cut back, 2 bases at V and 5 bases at J, with 10 bases in the middle. The length of the CDR3 is 14 residues. This CDR3 reads CASSLQSDQNIQYF. CDR3 sequence (DNA): TGTGCCAGCAGTTTACAGTCAGACCAAAACATTCAGTACTTC.

This clonotype showed up just a few times. V is TRBV30 and J is TRBJ1-2; 10 positions agree with TRBD1. Germline V lookup: CDR1 GTSNPN, CDR2 SVGIG (reference sequence). V gave up 0 bases and J gave up 8 bases; unmatched junction bases: 12. This CDR3 is 16 amino acids long. CDR3 amino acids: CAWSVRDRGRVGGYTF. In DNA form, the CDR3 reads TGTGCCTGGAGTGTACGGGACAGGGGACGGGTGGGAGGCTACACCTTC.

This rearrangement joins TRBV19 to TRBJ1-5; TRBD1 might be the D (6 bases). Germline V gives CDR1 LNHDA, CDR2 SQIVND (reference sequence). The ends were cut back, 5 bases at V and 5 bases at J, with 16 bases in the middle. The CDR3 length is 15 residues. DNA of the CDR3: TGTGCCAGTAGTCTGAGTACAGGGACCTATCAGCCCCAGCATTTT. Its protein product is CASSLSTGTYQPQHF.

This clonotype was seen many times. CDR3 sequence reads: CASSARTGVPDTEAFF. The CDR3, as DNA: TGTGCCAGCAGTGCCCGGACAGGGGTGCCCGACACTGAAGCTTTCTTT. V is TRBV28 and J is TRBJ1-1, with 9 bases fitting TRBD1. The V gene's germline CDR1 is MDHEN and CDR2 SYDVKM. V trimming: 5 bases; J trimming: 3 bases; junction bases outside the gene matches: 10. This CDR3 is built from 16 residues. Supplemented by reference TRBV28 and TRBJ1-1, the full variable domain reads DVKVTQSSRYLVKRTGEKVFLECVQDMDHENMFWYRQDPGLGLRLIYFSYDVKMKEKGDIPEGYSVSREKKERFSLILESASTNQTSMYLCASSARTGVPDTEAFFGQGTRLTVV.

V gene TRBV29-1 combines with J gene TRBJ2-3; the match to TRBD2 covers 10 bases. V dropped 6 bases and J dropped 1; count of bases not matched to a gene: 1. The CDR3 runs to 13 residues. Germline CDR1 is SQVTM and CDR2 is ANQGSEA. In nucleotides, the CDR3 is TGCAGCGTCGGGACTAGCGGCACAGATACGCAGTATTTT. Protein: CSVGTSGTDTQYF.

The rearrangement links TRBV28 to TRBJ2-7; 10 bases are a match to TRBD2. V lost 1 base and J lost 4; bases outside the gene matches: 4. The germline V gene encodes CDR1 MDHEN and CDR2 SYDVKM. The CDR3 is 15 residues long. In DNA form, the CDR3 reads TGTGCCAGCAGTTTATCTAGCGGGAGTCAATACGAGCAGTACTTC. Translating it yields CASSLSSGSQYEQYF.

The CDR3 spells CASSYSNPASTEQFF. DNA for the CDR3: TGTGCCAGCAGTTACTCGAACCCGGCTAGTACTGAGCAGTTCTTC. The V gene is TRBV6-5, the J gene TRBJ2-1; unclear D gene. The germline gives CDR1 MNHEY, CDR2 SVGAGI. CDR3 length equals 15 residues. The V and J ends lost 0 bases and 9 bases respectively, with 15 bases between them.

Only a few counts were recorded for this clonotype. This chain links TRBV10-3 with TRBJ1-1, with 8 bases matching TRBD1. This CDR3 spans 15 amino acids. With 0 bases clipped from V and 3 bases from J, the junction kept 3 bases outside the gene matches. The germline V gene has CDR1 ENHRY and CDR2 SYGVKD. CDR3 nucleotides: TGTGCCATCAGTGAGTCCGGACAGGGCTACACTGAAGCTTTCTTT. This sequence encodes CAISESGQGYTEAFF.

This clonotype has just a few counts. The gene calls are TRBV15 and TRBJ2-6, with D uncertain. Between the trimmed V and J ends, which lost 3 bases and 1 base, there was a span of 7 bases. The germline V gene has CDR1 LNHNV and CDR2 YYDKDF (reference sequence). There are 15 residues in the CDR3. The CDR3 reads CATSSRQSGANVLTF. As DNA, the CDR3 is TGTGCCACCAGCAGTCGACAATCTGGGGCCAACGTCCTGACTTTC.

This clonotype was found many times. V is TRBV18 and J is TRBJ1-4, with D possibly matching TRBD1 (6 bases). Germline V gives CDR1 KGHSH, CDR2 LQKENI. V lost 4 bases, J lost 6 bases, and 18 bases lay in between. The CDR3 covers 16 residues. The CDR3 protein is CASSLSRDNNYEKLFF. The CDR3 DNA is TGTGCCAGCTCACTCTCCCGGGACAACAACTATGAAAAACTGTTTTTT.

This clonotype was found once. The chain couples TRBV5-6 to TRBJ1-2, with D possibly TRBD1 on 5 matching bases. Trimming removed 5 bases from V and 4 bases from J, with 15 bases in between. This CDR3 is built from 14 residues. Germline assignment: CDR1 SGHDT and CDR2 YYEEEE. CDR3 amino acids: CASSSAPGAYGYTF. DNA of the CDR3: TGTGCCAGCAGTTCCGCCCCCGGGGCCTATGGCTACACCTTC.

This clonotype was detected a few times. This chain joins TRBV2 and TRBJ2-5; 8 bases fit TRBD2. Germline V gene data show CDR1 as SNHLY and CDR2 as FYNNEI. The CDR3 totals 17 residues. The V and J ends lost 3 bases and 2 bases, in that order; junction bases with no gene match: 11. CDR3 DNA sequence: TGTGCCAGCAGTGAGATTAGCGGGGCCAGCTTTCAAGAGACCCAGTACTTC. This translates into CASSEISGASFQETQYF.